This T cell receptor (beta chain) was sequenced for a study of graft-versus-host responses after intestinal transplantation. Points from the study as a whole: Marrow from the recipient contained GvH clones, some of which had appeared first in ileum or blood.

On this clone itself: Its antigen is not known.

Method: immunoSEQ multiplex PCR; TCRdb's copy keeps in-frame clones and lacks some. The repertoire holds about 38,000 clones, with approximately 95% as singletons. This sample comprised unstimulated CD4+ T cells sorted from spleen or lymph node cells, obtained before transplant. The TCR comes from a human donor who was the organ donor for an intestinal transplant.

The DNA of the CDR3 is TGTGCCAGCAGTGAACAGGGGGTATACCAAGAGACCCAGTACTTC. This gives the protein CASSEQGVYQETQYF. V is TRBV2 and J is TRBJ2-5; 7 bases fit TRBD1. Trimming removed 2 bases from V and 0 bases from J; junction bases left unmatched: 3. The germline gives CDR1 SNHLY, CDR2 FYNNEI. This CDR3 spans 15 amino acids.